A selection of T cell receptor beta chains follows, all from one sample in a study of blood T cell repertoires in COVID-19. The protocol was immunoSEQ multiplex PCR, while the TCRdb copy is restricted to in-frame clones and leaves out a portion. The sample holds more than 110,000 clones; 82% are singletons and the top ten take approximately 4.1%. The material sequenced was peripheral blood. Receptors originate from a woman older than 75 with acute or convalescent COVID-19. Each CDR3 is given with its conserved first and last residue. D genes are given only for firm matches. Size values are once, few and many counts, or a class for expanded clones, and some rows have none.

j_gene: TRBJ1-2; v_gene: TRBV14; d_gene: TRBD1; abundance: -; CDR3aa: CASSLRQGWNYGYTF; CDR3nt: TGTGCCAGCAGCCTACGACAGGGGTGGAACTATGGCTACACCTTC
j_gene: TRBJ1-6; v_gene: TRBV27; d_gene: -; abundance: -; CDR3aa: CASRAGLLSSYNSPLHF; CDR3nt: TGTGCCAGCAGGGCGGGACTCCTGAGCTCCTATAATTCACCCCTCCACTTT
j_gene: TRBJ1-2; v_gene: TRBV28; d_gene: TRBD1; abundance: -; CDR3aa: CASSYGTGYGYTF; CDR3nt: TGTGCCAGCAGTTACGGGACAGGCTATGGCTACACCTTC
j_gene: TRBJ1-2; v_gene: TRBV28; d_gene: -; abundance: -; CDR3aa: CASSSQPQQQFYGYTF; CDR3nt: TGTGCCAGCAGTTCCCAACCCCAACAACAGTTCTATGGCTACACCTTC
j_gene: TRBJ2-7; v_gene: TRBV6-2/TRBV6-3; d_gene: -; abundance: -; CDR3aa: CASSTRLRGYEQYF; CDR3nt: TGTGCCAGCAGTACGCGTTTACGCGGGTACGAGCAGTACTTC
j_gene: TRBJ1-2; v_gene: TRBV27; d_gene: -; abundance: -; CDR3aa: CASGRDYGYTF; CDR3nt: TGTGCCAGCGGGAGGGACTATGGCTACACCTTC
j_gene: TRBJ1-1; v_gene: TRBV25-1; d_gene: -; abundance: -; CDR3aa: CASSESGDGNTEAFF; CDR3nt: TGTGCCAGCAGTGAATCGGGGGATGGTAACACTGAAGCTTTCTTT
j_gene: TRBJ2-7; v_gene: TRBV7-9; d_gene: TRBD1; abundance: -; CDR3aa: CASSPTGASSYEQYF; CDR3nt: TGTGCCAGCAGCCCAACAGGGGCGTCCTCCTACGAGCAGTACTTC
j_gene: TRBJ2-7; v_gene: TRBV3-1/TRBV3-2; d_gene: -; abundance: -; CDR3aa: CASSHHRRDSLTYF; CDR3nt: TGTGCCAGCAGCCACCACAGGAGGGACAGTCTGACGTACTTC
j_gene: TRBJ1-1; v_gene: TRBV4-1; d_gene: -; abundance: -; CDR3aa: CASRPTRGLNTEAFF; CDR3nt: TGCGCCAGCAGACCCACCCGCGGGCTGAACACTGAAGCTTTCTTT
j_gene: TRBJ1-2; v_gene: TRBV27; d_gene: TRBD1; abundance: -; CDR3aa: CASSLDRGHYGYTF; CDR3nt: TGTGCCAGCAGTTTAGACAGGGGTCACTATGGCTACACCTTC
j_gene: TRBJ2-1; v_gene: TRBV3-1/TRBV3-2; d_gene: -; abundance: -; CDR3aa: CASSQDTWSSYNEQFF; CDR3nt: TGTGCCAGCAGCCAAGATACTTGGAGCTCCTACAATGAGCAGTTCTTC
j_gene: TRBJ1-4; v_gene: TRBV5-1; d_gene: -; abundance: few; CDR3aa: CASSKGQDEKLFF; CDR3nt: TGCGCCAGCAGCAAGGGACAAGATGAAAAACTGTTTTTT
j_gene: TRBJ1-1; v_gene: TRBV6-5; d_gene: -; abundance: -; CDR3aa: CASSPEGLTEAFF; CDR3nt: TGTGCCTCTAGTCCGGAGGGACTTACTGAAGCTTTCTTT
j_gene: TRBJ2-5; v_gene: TRBV18; d_gene: -; abundance: -; CDR3aa: CASSRNTLETQYF; CDR3nt: TGTGCCAGCTCACGAAACACCCTTGAGACCCAGTACTTC
j_gene: TRBJ2-2; v_gene: TRBV29-1; d_gene: TRBD2; abundance: -; CDR3aa: CSVDWFSGGATGELFF; CDR3nt: TGCAGCGTTGATTGGTTTAGCGGGGGGGCAACCGGGGAGCTGTTTTTT
j_gene: TRBJ1-5; v_gene: TRBV27; d_gene: -; abundance: few; CDR3aa: CASSERTADQPQHF; CDR3nt: TGTGCCAGCAGTGAGAGGACAGCCGATCAGCCCCAGCATTTT
j_gene: TRBJ2-7; v_gene: TRBV7-2; d_gene: -; abundance: -; CDR3aa: CASSPAGSSYEQYF; CDR3nt: TGTGCCAGCAGCCCGGCGGGGTCCTCCTACGAGCAGTACTTC
j_gene: TRBJ2-7; v_gene: TRBV7-9; d_gene: -; abundance: -; CDR3aa: CASSPRLGQGVEQYF; CDR3nt: TGTGCCAGCAGCCCAAGATTGGGGCAGGGCGTTGAGCAGTACTTC
j_gene: TRBJ1-2; v_gene: TRBV11-2; d_gene: -; abundance: -; CDR3aa: CASSPIRSGEGGYTF; CDR3nt: TGTGCCAGCAGCCCAATCCGGTCGGGGGAAGGTGGCTACACCTTC
j_gene: TRBJ2-2; v_gene: TRBV5-4; d_gene: -; abundance: -; CDR3aa: CASSRAGLITGELFF; CDR3nt: TGTGCCAGCAGCAGGGCAGGGTTGATCACCGGGGAGCTGTTTTTT
j_gene: TRBJ2-1; v_gene: TRBV6-5; d_gene: TRBD2; abundance: -; CDR3aa: CASSYSTSGGYNEQFF; CDR3nt: TGTGCCAGCAGTTACTCCACTAGCGGAGGGTACAATGAGCAGTTCTTC
j_gene: TRBJ1-2; v_gene: TRBV12-3/TRBV12-4; d_gene: TRBD1; abundance: -; CDR3aa: CASSSGRGQGYTF; CDR3nt: TGTGCCAGCAGTTCCGGCAGGGGGCAAGGCTACACCTTC
j_gene: TRBJ2-3; v_gene: TRBV18; d_gene: -; abundance: -; CDR3aa: CASCPAGDTQYF; CDR3nt: TGTGCCAGCTGCCCCGCGGGAGATACGCAGTATTTT
j_gene: TRBJ1-5; v_gene: TRBV15; d_gene: -; abundance: -; CDR3aa: CATSRGGGTNQPQHF; CDR3nt: TGTGCCACCAGCAGAGGGGGGGGTACGAATCAGCCCCAGCATTTT
j_gene: TRBJ2-5; v_gene: TRBV21-1; d_gene: -; abundance: -; CDR3aa: CASSKDASGGETQYF; CDR3nt: TGTGCCAGCAGCAAAGACGCTAGCGGCGGGGAGACCCAGTACTTC
j_gene: TRBJ1-6; v_gene: TRBV7-3; d_gene: -; abundance: -; CDR3aa: CASSPHRRGDYNSPLHF; CDR3nt: TGTGCCAGCAGCCCCCACAGAAGGGGTGACTATAATTCACCCCTCCACTTT
j_gene: TRBJ1-3; v_gene: TRBV10-3; d_gene: -; abundance: -; CDR3aa: CAIRPPGHWTIYF; CDR3nt: TGTGCCATCAGACCCCCGGGACACTGGACCATATATTTT
j_gene: TRBJ1-4; v_gene: TRBV6-1; d_gene: -; abundance: few; CDR3aa: CASSGGGRGANEKLFF; CDR3nt: TGTGCCAGCAGTGGGGGGGGGAGGGGTGCTAATGAAAAACTGTTTTTT
j_gene: TRBJ2-1; v_gene: TRBV18; d_gene: -; abundance: -; CDR3aa: CASSPVNSADNEQFF; CDR3nt: TGTGCCAGCTCACCGGTGAACTCCGCTGACAATGAGCAGTTCTTC
j_gene: TRBJ2-3; v_gene: TRBV6-6; d_gene: -; abundance: -; CDR3aa: CASSRDLRTFADTQYF; CDR3nt: TGTGCCAGCAGTCGGGACCTTCGGACATTCGCAGATACGCAGTATTTT
j_gene: TRBJ1-1; v_gene: TRBV25-1; d_gene: -; abundance: -; CDR3aa: CASSDIYSGRGREAFF; CDR3nt: TGTGCCAGCAGTGATATTTACTCTGGCCGCGGTCGTGAAGCTTTCTTT
j_gene: TRBJ2-3; v_gene: TRBV2; d_gene: TRBD2; abundance: -; CDR3aa: CASKTSPSTDTQYF; CDR3nt: TGTGCCAGCAAGACTAGCCCTAGCACAGATACGCAGTATTTT
j_gene: TRBJ2-1; v_gene: TRBV7-9; d_gene: TRBD1; abundance: -; CDR3aa: CASSKDRGGEQFF; CDR3nt: TGTGCCAGCAGCAAGGACAGGGGAGGAGAGCAGTTCTTC
j_gene: TRBJ1-2; v_gene: TRBV4-1; d_gene: -; abundance: -; CDR3aa: CASSQDWTDIYGYTF; CDR3nt: TGCGCCAGCAGCCAAGATTGGACAGATATCTATGGCTACACCTTC
j_gene: TRBJ2-1; v_gene: TRBV28; d_gene: -; abundance: -; CDR3aa: CASSLTSYNEQFF; CDR3nt: TGTGCCAGCAGCTTAACAAGTTACAATGAGCAGTTCTTC
j_gene: TRBJ1-1; v_gene: TRBV29-1; d_gene: -; abundance: -; CDR3aa: CSVDHLYTEAFF; CDR3nt: TGCAGCGTTGATCACCTATACACTGAAGCTTTCTTT
j_gene: TRBJ2-7; v_gene: TRBV5-1; d_gene: -; abundance: -; CDR3aa: CASTPSGTNSYEQYF; CDR3nt: TGCGCCAGCACCCCCTCCGGGACAAATTCCTACGAGCAGTACTTC
j_gene: TRBJ1-1; v_gene: TRBV12-3/TRBV12-4; d_gene: -; abundance: -; CDR3aa: CASSFLAGGRAFF; CDR3nt: -
j_gene: TRBJ2-7; v_gene: TRBV10-3; d_gene: -; abundance: once; CDR3aa: CAISPQGGYEQYF; CDR3nt: TGTGCCATCAGTCCTCAGGGTGGGTACGAGCAGTACTTC
j_gene: TRBJ2-7; v_gene: TRBV7-9; d_gene: TRBD2; abundance: -; CDR3aa: CASSRPGTSGTYEQYF; CDR3nt: TGTGCCAGCAGCAGACCAGGGACTAGCGGAACCTACGAGCAGTACTTC
j_gene: TRBJ2-5; v_gene: TRBV5-4; d_gene: TRBD2; abundance: -; CDR3aa: CASSSVAGGRQETQYF; CDR3nt: TGTGCCAGCAGCTCGGTAGCGGGGGGCCGCCAAGAGACCCAGTACTTC
j_gene: TRBJ1-3; v_gene: TRBV16; d_gene: TRBD1; abundance: -; CDR3aa: CASSRTTGFGNTIYF; CDR3nt: TGTGCCAGCAGCCGAACGACAGGGTTTGGAAACACCATATATTTT
j_gene: TRBJ1-5; v_gene: TRBV28; d_gene: -; abundance: -; CDR3aa: CASTPGGGGIQPQHF; CDR3nt: TGTGCCAGCACCCCGGGGGGAGGGGGTATTCAGCCCCAGCATTTT
j_gene: TRBJ1-5; v_gene: TRBV4-2; d_gene: -; abundance: once; CDR3aa: CASSQDRGANQPQHF; CDR3nt: TGTGCCAGCAGCCAAGATCGGGGGGCAAATCAGCCCCAGCATTTT
j_gene: TRBJ1-5; v_gene: TRBV28; d_gene: TRBD1; abundance: -; CDR3aa: CASSFGTGNQPQHF; CDR3nt: TGTGCCAGCAGTTTCGGGACAGGTAATCAGCCCCAGCATTTT